This section outlines one T cell receptor (beta chain) sequence together with its context. The sample comes from a study of blood T cell repertoires in COVID-19. Whole-study context: In each case, the material was cDNA or gDNA derived from T cells, B-cell-depleted T cells, or PBMCs.

CDR3 length equals 16 residues. V was clipped by 1 base and J by 3 bases; unmatched bases: 5. Germline CDR1 MNHNS, CDR2 SASEGT. This table comes from immunoSEQ multiplex PCR, and its TCRdb copy is limited to in-frame clones, with some not included. The sample holds some 390,000 clones, around nine tenths seen once. The TCR originated in a human donor in a cohort sampled during active COVID-19. Sequencing was carried out using peripheral blood. The chain is built from TRBV6-1 and TRBJ2-3, with TRBD2 matching over 9 bases. The CDR3 nucleotides are TGTGCCAGCAGTGAAGAAGGCGGGGGGGGTACAGATACGCAGTATTTT. Residues: CASSEEGGGGTDTQYF.